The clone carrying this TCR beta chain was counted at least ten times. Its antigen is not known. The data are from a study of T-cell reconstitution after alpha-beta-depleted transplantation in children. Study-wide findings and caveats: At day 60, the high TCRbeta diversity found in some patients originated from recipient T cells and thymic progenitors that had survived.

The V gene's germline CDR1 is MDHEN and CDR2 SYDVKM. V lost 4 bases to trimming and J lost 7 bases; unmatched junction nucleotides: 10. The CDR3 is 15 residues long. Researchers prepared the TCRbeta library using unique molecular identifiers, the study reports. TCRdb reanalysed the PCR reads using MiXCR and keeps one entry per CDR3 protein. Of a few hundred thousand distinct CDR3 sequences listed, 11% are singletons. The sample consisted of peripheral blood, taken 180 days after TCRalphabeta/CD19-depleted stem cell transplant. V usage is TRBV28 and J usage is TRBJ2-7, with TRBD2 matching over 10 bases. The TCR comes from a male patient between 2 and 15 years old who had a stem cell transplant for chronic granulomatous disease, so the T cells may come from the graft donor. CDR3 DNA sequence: TGTGCCAGCAGTTCGGGACTAGCGCGATCGGGAGAGCAGTACTTC. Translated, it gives CASSSGLARSGEQYF.